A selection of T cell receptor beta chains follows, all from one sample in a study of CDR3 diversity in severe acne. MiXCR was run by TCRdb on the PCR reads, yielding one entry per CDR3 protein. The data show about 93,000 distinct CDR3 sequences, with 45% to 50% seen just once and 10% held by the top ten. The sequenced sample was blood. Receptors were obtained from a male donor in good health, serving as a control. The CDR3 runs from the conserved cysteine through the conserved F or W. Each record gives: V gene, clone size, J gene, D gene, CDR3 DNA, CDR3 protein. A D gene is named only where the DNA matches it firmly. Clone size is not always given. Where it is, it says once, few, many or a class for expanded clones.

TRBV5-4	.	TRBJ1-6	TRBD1	TGTGCCAGCAGCGTCGGGACAGGGGATTCACCCCTCCACTTT	CASSVGTGDSPLHF
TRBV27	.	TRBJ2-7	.	TGTGCCAGCAGTTGGCCTACCTACGAGCAGTACTTC	CASSWPTYEQYF
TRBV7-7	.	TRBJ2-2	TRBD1	TGTGCTAGCAGCGCCACAGGGGCCAGAGGCGGGGAGCTGTTTTTT	CASSATGARGGELFF
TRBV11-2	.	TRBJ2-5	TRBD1	TGTGCCAGCAGTCGCGGGACAGGGGGTCTGACCCAGTACTTC	CASSRGTGGLTQYF
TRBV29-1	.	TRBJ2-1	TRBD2	TGCAGCGTTGGGGGACTAGCGGGAGCCTATGAGCAGTTCTTC	CSVGGLAGAYEQFF
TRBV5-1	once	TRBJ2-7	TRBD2	TGCGCCAGCAGCTCTACACGACTAGCGGGGGGGGGGGAGCAGTACTTC	CASSSTRLAGGGEQYF
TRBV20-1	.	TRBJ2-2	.	TGCAGTGCTAAGCGAGGGAGTGACACCGGGGAGCTGTTTTTT	CSAKRGSDTGELFF
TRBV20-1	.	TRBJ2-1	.	TGCAGTGCTAGAGATTTGGGTGGGTCCTACAATGAGCAGTTCTTC	CSARDLGGSYNEQFF
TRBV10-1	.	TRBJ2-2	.	TGCGCCAGCAGTGAGGGGTTCGGGGAGCTGTTTTTT	CASSEGFGELFF
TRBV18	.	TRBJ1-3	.	TGTGCCAGCTCACTCAGTGAGACTCCGAGAAACACCATATATTTT	CASSLSETPRNTIYF
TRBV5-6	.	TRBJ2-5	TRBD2	TGTGCCAGCAGCCGGGGACTAGCGGGAGGCCCCCCGACCCAGTACTTC	CASSRGLAGGPPTQYF
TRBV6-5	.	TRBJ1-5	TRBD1	TGTGCCAGCACCACCGGACAGGGGAATAATCAGCCCCAGCATTTT	CASTTGQGNNQPQHF
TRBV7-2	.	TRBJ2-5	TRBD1	TGTGCCAGCAGCCTGGACAGGGACCAAGAGACCCAGTACTTC	CASSLDRDQETQYF
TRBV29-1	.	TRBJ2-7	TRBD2	TGCAGCGTTGAATCTCCGGGGGGTAAAAGGCAGTACTTC	CSVESPGGKRQYF
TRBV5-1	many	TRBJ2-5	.	TGCGCCAGCAGCTTGGATGGGACCCCATCGTACTTC	CASSLDGTPSYF
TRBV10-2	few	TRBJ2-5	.	TGCGCCAGCAGTGAGTCAATCCCAGAGACCCAGTACTTC	CASSESIPETQYF
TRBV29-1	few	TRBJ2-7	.	TGCAGCGCCGGCGGCGGCTACGAGCAGTACTTC	CSAGGGYEQYF
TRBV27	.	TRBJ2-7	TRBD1	TGTGCCATCGGGACAGACTCCTACGAGCAGTACTTC	CAIGTDSYEQYF
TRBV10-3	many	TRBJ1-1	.	TGTGCCATCACCGGGGCTCCAGGCGGTTACACTGAAGCTTTCTTT	CAITGAPGGYTEAFF
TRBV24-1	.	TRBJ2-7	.	TGTGCCACCAGTAGGGGACCCTACGAGCAGTACTTC	CATSRGPYEQYF
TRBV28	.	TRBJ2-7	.	TGTGCCAGCAGTGCCGACCCGCGCCTGAAATCCTACGAGCAGTACTTC	CASSADPRLKSYEQYF
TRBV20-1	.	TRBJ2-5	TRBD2	TGCAGTGCTAGAGAACAAGCGGGAGTAGAGACCCAGTACTTC	CSAREQAGVETQYF
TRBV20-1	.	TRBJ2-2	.	TGCAGTGCGGAGGGGGGCACCGGGGAGCTGTTTTTT	CSAEGGTGELFF
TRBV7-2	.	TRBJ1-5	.	TGTGCCAGCAGCTTCCAACAGGGAGCGGATCAGCCCCAGCATTTT	CASSFQQGADQPQHF
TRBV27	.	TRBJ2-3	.	TGTGCCAGCAGTTCCCCCCCAAGCGTTACGCAGTATTTT	CASSSPPSVTQYF
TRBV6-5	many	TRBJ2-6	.	TGTGCCAGCACGAGGTCTGGGGCCAACGTCCTGACTTTC	CASTRSGANVLTF
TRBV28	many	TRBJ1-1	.	TGTGCCAGCAGTTTAGTCGGAGCCGCAGCTTTCTTT	CASSLVGAAAFF
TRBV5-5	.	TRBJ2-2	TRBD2	TGTGCCAGCAGCTCTCTAGCGGGAGCAACCGGGGAGCTGTTTTTT	CASSSLAGATGELFF